The next 8 T cell receptor beta chains were all read from a single sample in a study of beta chain features in type 1 diabetes. The entirety of the isolated RNA underwent reverse transcription, so expressed TCRB transcripts were sequenced. Using immunoSEQ multiplex PCR, the repertoire was profiled, and TCRdb retains in-frame clones only, with some absent. Here the sample spans a few hundred thousand clones, about 26% being singletons. Material: central memory CD4+ T cells from blood. The receptors originated from a young man in good health.

This clone has more than one count but fewer than ten. The chain uses TRBV30 and TRBJ2-3; 9 positions agree with TRBD2. Germline CDR1 reads GTSNPN; CDR2 reads SVGIG (reference sequence). The CDR3 covers 15 residues. The V gene end was trimmed by 3 bases and the J gene end by 1 base; junction bases not matched to a gene: 5. CDR3 loop: CAWRIAGAGTDTQYF. CDR3 bases: TGTGCCTGGAGAATAGCGGGAGCCGGCACAGATACGCAGTATTTT.

The rearrangement joins TRBV30 to TRBJ2-7, with TRBD2 identical over 8 bases. The CDR3 contains 13 residues. Germline-derived CDR1 and CDR2 are GTSNPN and SVGIG (reference sequence). V shed 3 bases and J 7 bases; nucleotides not matched to a gene: 8. In DNA, the CDR3 is TGTGCCTGGAGGGATAGCGGGGCTCAAGAGCAGTACTTC. It codes for CAWRDSGAQEQYF.

This clone has ten or more counts. The chain carries TRBV15 and TRBJ1-1; D gene uncertain. This CDR3 spans 13 amino acids. The germline V gene has CDR1 LNHNV and CDR2 YYDKDF (reference sequence). Trimming cost V 9 bases and J 1 base, with 12 bases left between them. The CDR3 DNA reads TGTGCCACGGAGAAGATGGCGAACACTGAAGCTTTCTTT. Its protein product is CATEKMANTEAFF.

This clone was counted at least ten times. This chain uses TRBV7-2 with TRBJ2-1; D not resolved. The CDR3 runs 15 residues. Germline CDR1 SGHTA, CDR2 FQGNSA. Between the trimmed V and J ends, which lost 2 bases and 6 bases, there was a span of 14 bases. The CDR3 DNA follows: TGTGCCAGCAGCTTAATGACGGCCCTATCCAATGAGCAGTTCTTC. Residues: CASSLMTALSNEQFF. Together with reference TRBV7-2 and TRBJ2-1, the CDR3 gives the full variable domain: GAGVSQSPSNKVTEKGKDVELRCDPISGHTALYWYRQSLGQGLEFLIYFQGNSAPDKSGLPSDRFSAERTGGSVSTLTIQRTQQEDSAVYLCASSLMTALSNEQFFGPGTRLTVL.

CDR3 DNA: TGTGCCAGCAGTTCCACAGGGGGCAATGAGCAGTTCTTC. Protein product: CASSSTGGNEQFF. The chain joins TRBV6-5 to TRBJ2-1; 8 bases map to TRBD1. Germline CDR1 and CDR2: MNHEY and SVGAGI. V shed 4 bases, J shed 6 bases, and the junction held 2 bases outside the gene matches. This CDR3 contains 13 residues.

This clone was counted ten times or more. The rearrangement links TRBV7-2 to TRBJ2-5; the match to TRBD2 covers 9 bases. Germline-derived CDR1 and CDR2 are SGHTA and FQGNSA. The ends lost 6 bases at V and 1 base at J; junction bases unmatched: 9. The CDR3 length is 16 residues. The CDR3 sequence: CASSPALAGPQETQYF. The CDR3 nucleotides read TGTGCCAGCAGTCCGGCCCTAGCGGGGCCCCAAGAGACCCAGTACTTC.

This clone was counted between two and nine times. The rearrangement uses TRBV29-1 and TRBJ2-3; tentative D call: TRBD1 (5 bases). V was trimmed by 8 bases and J by 1 base, leaving 25 bases between them. This CDR3 region has 17 residues. The germline CDR1 and CDR2 sequences are SQVTM and ANQGSEA. The CDR3 loop is CSIQGPQSQGRTDTQYF. Written as DNA, the CDR3 is TGCAGCATCCAAGGTCCCCAGTCCCAGGGTCGCACAGATACGCAGTATTTT.

The chain combines TRBV5-1 with TRBJ2-7; D remains ambiguous. The ends were cut back, 0 bases at V and 2 bases at J, with 9 bases in the middle. Germline V gives CDR1 SGHRS, CDR2 YFSETQ. The length of the CDR3 is 14 residues. CDR3 in amino acids: CASSLDHSTYEQYF. CDR3 DNA: TGCGCCAGCAGCTTGGATCATTCTACCTACGAGCAGTACTTC. Combining the CDR3 with reference TRBV5-1 and TRBJ2-7 gives the whole variable domain KAGVTQTPRYLIKTRGQQVTLSCSPISGHRSVSWYQQTPGQGLQFLFEYFSETQRNKGNFPGRFSGRQFSNSRSEMNVSTLELGDSALYLCASSLDHSTYEQYFGPGTRLTVT.